This TCR beta chain was captured by sequencing in a study of T-cell reconstitution after alpha-beta-depleted transplantation in children. The authors prepared the TCRbeta library with unique molecular identifiers. TCRdb re-called the PCR reads with MiXCR, one entry per CDR3 protein. The sample records some 590,000 distinct CDR3 sequences, over 9.5% being singletons. This CDR3 contains 13 residues. Deletions cut 7 bases from V and 4 bases from J, with 12 bases between. CDR1 is SGHVS and CDR2 is FNYEAQ in the germline V gene. The receptor comes from a human donor who donated a stem cell graft to a child with acute myeloid leukemia. The V gene is TRBV7-6, the J gene TRBJ2-3; D is ambiguous. The sequenced sample was PBMCs from the stem cell graft donor, obtained from the stem cell graft. CDR3 in DNA: TGTGCCAGCACCGGTACTGGGTCAGATACGCAGTATTTT. This encodes CASTGTGSDTQYF.